The 28 T cell receptor beta chains in this list originate from one sample, sequenced in a study of blood T cell repertoires in COVID-19. The assay was immunoSEQ multiplex PCR, and TCRdb's table has in-frame clones only and misses some. The table includes some 230,000 clones, 85% detected once. The sample consisted of peripheral blood. The receptors derive from a man in his forties or fifties with acute or convalescent COVID-19.

This chain uses TRBV5-4 with TRBJ2-7, with 9 bases that match TRBD1. The CDR3 covers 14 residues. Germline V gene sequence: CDR1 SGHNT, CDR2 YYREEE (reference sequence). V shed 4 bases, J shed 7 bases, and the junction held 9 bases outside the gene matches. The CDR3: CASSPGGQGLEQYF. The CDR3 DNA reads as TGTGCCAGCAGCCCCGGGGGACAGGGTCTAGAGCAGTACTTC.

The V gene is TRBV5-1, the J gene TRBJ1-6; 7 positions agree with TRBD1. Germline CDR1 is SGHRS and CDR2 is YFSETQ. This CDR3 has 17 residues. Unmatched junction bases numbered 12, after V lost 0 bases and J lost 9 bases. CDR3 sequence reads: CASSLEDRFWVGSPLHF. Here the CDR3 DNA reads TGCGCCAGCAGCTTGGAGGACAGGTTTTGGGTCGGTTCACCCCTCCACTTT.

This chain connects TRBV27 to TRBJ2-7; TRBD1 aligns across 8 bases. Germline V gene data show CDR1 as MNHEY and CDR2 as SMNVEV (reference sequence). The CDR3 contains 13 residues. The V and J ends lost 6 bases and 3 bases, in that order; junction bases with no gene match: 4. The CDR3 reads CASSSTGGYEQYF. As DNA, the CDR3 is TGTGCCAGCAGCAGTACAGGGGGCTACGAGCAGTACTTC.

This chain connects TRBV3-1 (or the pseudogene TRBV3-2) to TRBJ1-5; tentatively, D is TRBD1 (5 bases). Germline CDR1 LGHDT, CDR2 YNNKEL (reference sequence). This CDR3 has 15 residues. Deletions cut 3 bases from V and 0 bases from J, with 9 bases between. CDR3 sequence reads: CASSQGGFSNQPQHF. The CDR3, as DNA: TGTGCCAGCAGCCAGGGGGGTTTTAGCAATCAGCCCCAGCATTTT.

The chain joins TRBV5-1 to TRBJ1-1; 10 bases agree with TRBD1. The CDR3 is 17 residues long. J lost 0 bases, V lost 2 bases, and 7 bases had no gene match. Germline lookup yields CDR1 SGHRS and CDR2 YFSETQ. CDR3 residues: CASSFSGTGVMNTEAFF. The CDR3 coding sequence is TGCGCCAGCAGCTTCTCCGGGACAGGGGTCATGAACACTGAAGCTTTCTTT.

The chain uses TRBV7-2 and TRBJ2-7, with TRBD2 matching 9 bases. With V trimmed by 5 bases and J by 3 bases, 8 bases remained unmatched. The CDR3 is 15 residues long. Germline V lookup: CDR1 SGHTA, CDR2 FQGNSA. CDR3 nucleotides: TGTGCCAGCAGCATAATGGCACTAGCGGGCTACGAGCAGTACTTC. It specifies CASSIMALAGYEQYF.

The chain couples TRBV7-9 to TRBJ1-2, with D possibly being TRBD1 (5 bases). The CDR3 covers 14 residues. V shed 5 bases and J shed 8 bases, with 18 bases lying between them. Germline CDR1 reads SEHNR; CDR2 reads FQNEAQ (reference sequence). CDR3 amino acids: CASSRMQGSGGYTF. The CDR3 DNA sequence: TGTGCCAGCAGCCGGATGCAGGGAAGTGGAGGCTACACCTTC.

The chain has TRBV2 and TRBJ2-2; maybe TRBD1 (6 bases). Trimming cost V 5 bases and J 4 bases, with 14 bases left between them. CDR3 length: 15 residues. Germline V lookup: CDR1 SNHLY, CDR2 FYNNEI. CDR3 loop: CASSPFRGLTGELFF. CDR3 coding DNA: TGTGCCAGCAGTCCTTTCAGGGGCCTCACCGGGGAGCTGTTTTTT.

The chain uses TRBV2 and TRBJ1-6, with D possibly matching TRBD1 (5 bases). Germline assignment: CDR1 SNHLY and CDR2 FYNNEI. The CDR3 runs to 14 residues. V lost 2 bases, J lost 10 bases, and 12 bases lay in between. The CDR3 loop is CASSEQGLESPLHF. The DNA for the CDR3 is TGTGCCAGCAGTGAACAGGGTTTGGAATCACCCCTCCACTTT.

The chain joins TRBV30 to TRBJ2-1; D perhaps matches TRBD1 (5 bases). With 2 bases removed from V and 1 base from J, the gap between germline ends came to 6 bases. The germline CDR1 and CDR2 sequences are GTSNPN and SVGIG (reference sequence). CDR3 length: 13 amino acids. The CDR3 loop is CAWSPGSYNEQFF. CDR3 in DNA: TGTGCCTGGAGTCCAGGGTCCTACAATGAGCAGTTCTTC.

This clone has just one count. This chain links TRBV4-1 with TRBJ2-2; D may be TRBD2 (6 bases). Germline V gene sequence: CDR1 MGHRA, CDR2 YSYEKL. V shed 3 bases and J shed 4 bases, with 15 bases lying between them. The CDR3 extends over 16 amino acids. This CDR3 is CASSHHGGGITGELFF. CDR3 in DNA: TGCGCCAGCAGCCATCATGGCGGCGGGATCACCGGGGAGCTGTTTTTT.

The J gene is TRBJ1-4, the V gene TRBV30; 7 nucleotides agree with TRBD1. With V trimmed by 2 bases and J by 8 bases, 14 bases remained unmatched. CDR1 and CDR2 (germline): GTSNPN, SVGIG (reference sequence). CDR3 length equals 16 residues. The DNA of the CDR3 is TGTGCCTGGAGTAACTCACCGACAGGGTCTGTCGAAAAACTGTTTTTT. Protein: CAWSNSPTGSVEKLFF.

This clone has only one observation. V gene TRBV6-6 combines with J gene TRBJ1-1; D remains unclear. The CDR3 has 13 amino acids. Germline V gene sequence: CDR1 MNHNY, CDR2 SVGAGI (reference sequence). V was trimmed by 6 bases and J by 1 base, leaving 9 bases between them. The CDR3 reads CASSPSGNTEAFF. CDR3 nucleotide sequence: TGTGCCAGCAGCCCCTCAGGGAACACTGAAGCTTTCTTT.

The V and J genes are TRBV18 and TRBJ1-2, with TRBD1 matching over 8 bases. From germline, CDR1 is KGHSH and CDR2 LQKENI. The V and J ends lost 0 bases and 6 bases, in that order; junction bases with no gene match: 18. The CDR3 is made up of 19 amino acids. Written as DNA, the CDR3 is TGTGCCAGCTCACCACCTTCTACTCTACTTGGGACAGGAGTCAATGGCTACACCTTC. Its translation: CASSPPSTLLGTGVNGYTF.

The genes are TRBV7-3 and TRBJ2-7; D perhaps matches TRBD1 (5 bases). Looked up from germline, CDR1 is SGHTA and CDR2 is FQGTGA. CDR3 length equals 13 residues. Trimming took off 2 bases at V and 5 bases at J, with 10 bases between the two ends. CDR3: CASSLERGDEQYF. CDR3 bases: TGTGCCAGCAGCTTAGAAAGGGGCGACGAGCAGTACTTC.

This chain uses TRBV9 with TRBJ2-1, with 8 bases lining up with TRBD1. This CDR3 is 15 amino acids long. Germline CDR1 and CDR2: SGDLS and YYNGEE. Trimming removed 0 bases from V and 2 bases from J; junction bases left unmatched: 1. The CDR3 sequence is CASSVGTGTYNEQFF. CDR3 bases: TGTGCCAGCAGCGTAGGGACAGGGACCTACAATGAGCAGTTCTTC.

This chain links TRBV6-6 with TRBJ1-1; D gene uncertain. The CDR3 consists of 13 residues. Trimming pared 7 bases from V and 3 bases from J, leaving 12 bases between. Germline values: CDR1 MNHNY, CDR2 SVGAGI (reference sequence). CDR3 region: CASITPADTEAFF. As DNA, the CDR3 is TGTGCCAGCATCACTCCGGCGGACACTGAAGCTTTCTTT.

The rearrangement joins TRBV5-5 to TRBJ1-2, with D hard to call. CDR1 is SGHKS, CDR2 YYEKEE, per germline (reference sequence). The V gene lost 4 bases and the J gene lost 1 base, with 14 bases spanning the gap. The CDR3 loop spans 15 amino acids. CDR3 nucleotide sequence: TGTGCCAGCAGCCCGGAGTTCACCGATAACTATGGCTACACCTTC. Its translation is CASSPEFTDNYGYTF.

This chain uses TRBV14 with TRBJ2-5; TRBD2 matches at 7 bases. The CDR3 is 16 residues long. The trim removed 0 bases at V and 1 base at J, leaving 5 bases unmatched. Germline CDR1 and CDR2: SGHDN and FVKESK. The CDR3 region is CASSQDPSGGQETQYF. The CDR3 DNA sequence: TGTGCCAGCAGCCAAGATCCTTCGGGGGGCCAAGAGACCCAGTACTTC.

The chain combines TRBV10-3 with TRBJ2-1; 8 bases line up with TRBD1. This CDR3 region has 14 residues. Trimming at V came to 3 bases and at J to 12 bases, leaving 10 bases not matched to a gene. The germline V gene has CDR1 ENHRY and CDR2 SYGVKD. CDR3 sequence reads: CAISDSQGALGQFF. The DNA of the CDR3 is TGTGCCATCAGTGATAGCCAGGGGGCGCTCGGGCAGTTCTTC.

The CDR3 DNA reads TGTGCCAGCTTCACCAGAGCAGGGGCCTACGAGCAGTACTTC. Its protein is CASFTRAGAYEQYF. The chain combines TRBV2 with TRBJ2-7; the D gene is possibly TRBD1 (6 bases). There are 14 residues in the CDR3. Germline lookup yields CDR1 SNHLY and CDR2 FYNNEI. V shed 8 bases and J shed 2 bases, with 16 bases lying between them.

This clone was picked up one time. This specimen includes other DNA sequences encoding the same CDR3. V gene TRBV9 combines with J gene TRBJ2-5, with TRBD2 as a possible D gene (6 bases). The ends were cut back, 0 bases at V and 1 base at J, with 7 bases in the middle. The CDR3 has 14 residues. The germline V gene encodes CDR1 SGDLS and CDR2 YYNGEE. CDR3 DNA: TGTGCCAGCAGCGTAGGGAGGGGCCAAGAGACCCAGTACTTC. Its protein product is CASSVGRGQETQYF.

This chain uses TRBV2 with TRBJ2-7; 8 bases fit TRBD1. V was pared by 8 bases and J by 7 bases, with 10 bases of the junction left unmatched. Germline CDR1 reads SNHLY; CDR2 reads FYNNEI. CDR3 length: 13 amino acids. Written as DNA, the CDR3 is TGTGCCAGCGAACGTCAGGGGGCCGGGGAGCAGTACTTC. This codes for CASERQGAGEQYF.

This chain links TRBV19 with TRBJ1-1, with D possibly TRBD1 on 6 matching bases. V was pared by 0 bases and J by 2 bases, with 10 bases between. This CDR3 is 15 amino acids long. Per the germline V gene, CDR1 is LNHDA and CDR2 is SQIVND (reference sequence). The CDR3 loop is CASSIEHRANTEAFF. DNA of the CDR3: TGTGCCAGTAGTATAGAGCACAGGGCCAACACTGAAGCTTTCTTT.

The gene calls are TRBV12-5 and TRBJ2-7; D gene uncertain. V lost 7 bases, J lost 3 bases, and 4 bases lay in between. Germline V gene data show CDR1 as LGHNT and CDR2 as FRNRAP. The CDR3 has 10 residues. CDR3 region: CASADYEQYF. The CDR3 DNA sequence: TGTGCTAGTGCAGACTACGAGCAGTACTTC.

This clone was observed a single time. The chain links TRBV30 to TRBJ1-5; tentative D call: TRBD1 (5 bases). Trimming took 4 bases from V and 2 from J, leaving 18 bases between them. Germline CDR1 reads GTSNPN; CDR2 reads SVGIG (reference sequence). The CDR3 length is 16 residues. As DNA, the CDR3 is TGTGCCTGGAATCCCCCCTATGGCAGGGGCAATCAGCCCCAGCATTTT. This encodes CAWNPPYGRGNQPQHF.

This chain uses TRBV28 with TRBJ1-5; maybe TRBD1 (6 bases). Germline lookup yields CDR1 MDHEN and CDR2 SYDVKM. V lost 3 bases and J lost 4, with 10 bases in between. This CDR3 region has 14 residues. CDR3 in amino acids: CASSLPQGNQPQHF. The DNA of the CDR3 is TGTGCCAGCAGTTTGCCCCAGGGGAATCAGCCCCAGCATTTT.

The chain is built from TRBV13 and TRBJ1-4; D unclear. Trimming stripped 3 bases from V and 6 bases from J, with 8 bases between. CDR3 length: 13 residues. The germline gives CDR1 PRHDT, CDR2 FYEKMQ (reference sequence). The CDR3, as DNA: TGTGCCAGCAGCTTGTCTAGAGATGAAAAACTGTTTTTT. This encodes CASSLSRDEKLFF.